This TCR beta chain was captured in a study of blood T cell repertoires in COVID-19. Study details: T cells, B-cell-depleted T cells, or PBMCs supplied cDNA or gDNA.

Self-reported history from a screening survey and questionnaire set each donor's cohort. Either two negative PCRs, clearance, or symptom resolution qualified Cohort 3 donors as recovered. CDR3 size: 14 residues. The V gene's germline CDR1 is MNHEY and CDR2 SVGAGI. The V end lost 6 bases, the J end lost 0 bases, and 11 bases lay between the germline ends. The protocol was immunoSEQ multiplex PCR, while the TCRdb copy is restricted to in-frame clones and leaves out a portion. The sample has around 330,000 clones, roughly 90% seen once. This receptor was taken from a woman younger than 30 who had recovered from COVID-19. The sequenced sample was PBMCs or T cells enriched from blood (not recorded which). The rearrangement links TRBV6-5 to TRBJ1-1; D is unclear. The CDR3 here is CASSPGRLNTEAFF. As DNA, the CDR3 is TGTGCCAGCAGCCCCGGGAGACTGAACACTGAAGCTTTCTTT.